This is a list of T cell receptor beta chains from one sample in a study of OX40 agonist ivuxolimab in advanced cancers. The assay was immunoSEQ multiplex PCR, and TCRdb's table has in-frame clones only and misses some. The data contain about 71,000 clones, 81% of them singletons. The input for sequencing was CD4+ or CD8+ T cells sorted from blood, taken in a trial of the OX40 agonist ivuxolimab. Every receptor here comes from an adult with an advanced solid tumor such as melanoma, head and neck, liver or kidney cancer. CDR3s include the opening cysteine and the closing phenylalanine or tryptophan. Fields, in order: D gene, J gene, clone size, V gene, CDR3 DNA, CDR3 protein. D genes are given only for firm matches. The listing skips clone size in some rows; elsewhere it reads once, few, many or a size class.

D gene: -
J gene: TRBJ2-7
clone size: -
V gene: TRBV11-2
CDR3 DNA: TGTGCCAGCAGCGCCTGGGGGTATGGGGTATACGAGCAGTACTTC
CDR3 protein: CASSAWGYGVYEQYF

D gene: -
J gene: TRBJ1-1
clone size: -
V gene: TRBV5-1
CDR3 DNA: TGCGCCAGCAGCTTGGGGTCAATGGAGGACACTGAAGCTTTCTTT
CDR3 protein: CASSLGSMEDTEAFF

D gene: -
J gene: TRBJ2-5
clone size: -
V gene: TRBV20-1
CDR3 DNA: TGCCGGGGGTCTCGGGGGACCCAGTACTTC
CDR3 protein: CRGSRGTQYF

D gene: -
J gene: TRBJ1-6
clone size: once
V gene: TRBV6-1
CDR3 DNA: TGTGCCAGCAGTGAAGCCCGGGGGGGTAACGTTGCTTCACCCCTCCACTTT
CDR3 protein: CASSEARGGNVASPLHF

D gene: -
J gene: TRBJ1-5
clone size: -
V gene: TRBV4-1
CDR3 DNA: TGCGCCAGCAGCCAAGATCCACGGGACATATCATATAGCAATCAGCCCCAGCATTTT
CDR3 protein: CASSQDPRDISYSNQPQHF

D gene: TRBD1
J gene: TRBJ2-5
clone size: -
V gene: TRBV2
CDR3 DNA: TGTGCCAGCAGCGGACAGGGGGCGCGAGGAGAGACCCAGTACTTC
CDR3 protein: CASSGQGARGETQYF

D gene: -
J gene: TRBJ1-2
clone size: -
V gene: TRBV9
CDR3 DNA: TGTGCCAGCAGTTCAAAGGGGCGGGCTAACTATGGCTACACCTTC
CDR3 protein: CASSSKGRANYGYTF

D gene: -
J gene: TRBJ2-2
clone size: -
V gene: TRBV4-2
CDR3 DNA: TGTGCCAGCAGCCAAGCGGGACCCTTGACCGGGGAGCTGTTTTTT
CDR3 protein: CASSQAGPLTGELFF

D gene: TRBD1
J gene: TRBJ1-2
clone size: -
V gene: TRBV19
CDR3 DNA: TGTGCCAGTACCTCAATCCGGCGGGACAGGGACGGTGGCTACACCTTC
CDR3 protein: CASTSIRRDRDGGYTF

D gene: -
J gene: TRBJ2-1
clone size: -
V gene: TRBV19
CDR3 DNA: TGTGCCAGTTCAAGGGCGGGGAGCTCCTACAATGAGCAGTTCTTC
CDR3 protein: CASSRAGSSYNEQFF

D gene: TRBD1
J gene: TRBJ1-1
clone size: -
V gene: TRBV7-2
CDR3 DNA: TGTGCCAGCAGCTTACAGGACAGGGCGGGCACTGAAGCTTTCTTT
CDR3 protein: CASSLQDRAGTEAFF

D gene: TRBD1
J gene: TRBJ1-2
clone size: -
V gene: TRBV30
CDR3 DNA: TGTGCCTCGCCGGGGGGACAGGGTGGTGGGGCTAACTATGGCTACACCTTC
CDR3 protein: CASPGGQGGGANYGYTF

D gene: TRBD1
J gene: TRBJ1-1
clone size: -
V gene: TRBV5-1
CDR3 DNA: TGCGCCAGCAGCTTGTTAGGGACAGACAGCACTGAAGCTTTCTTT
CDR3 protein: CASSLLGTDSTEAFF

D gene: -
J gene: TRBJ2-6
clone size: -
V gene: TRBV11-2
CDR3 DNA: TGTGCCAGCAGCCGATCCTGGGGATTTTTTAGCTCTGGGGCCAACGTCCTGACTTTC
CDR3 protein: CASSRSWGFFSSGANVLTF

D gene: -
J gene: TRBJ2-7
clone size: -
V gene: TRBV10-3
CDR3 DNA: TGTGCCAGCAGCCTTCTAGGCGTGGGGGGCGAGCAGTACTTC
CDR3 protein: CASSLLGVGGEQYF

D gene: -
J gene: TRBJ2-1
clone size: few
V gene: TRBV9
CDR3 DNA: TGTGCCAGCAGCGAACAAGGGAGTGGCAATGAGCAGTTCTTC
CDR3 protein: CASSEQGSGNEQFF

D gene: -
J gene: TRBJ1-1
clone size: -
V gene: TRBV19
CDR3 DNA: TGTGCCAGTAGTATGGGGGGCGCGACTGAAGCTTTCTTT
CDR3 protein: CASSMGGATEAFF

D gene: -
J gene: TRBJ2-7
clone size: -
V gene: TRBV5-1
CDR3 DNA: TGCGCCAGCAGCTTGGATCCAGGGATAGGCTACGAGCAGTACTTC
CDR3 protein: CASSLDPGIGYEQYF

D gene: TRBD1
J gene: TRBJ1-4
clone size: -
V gene: TRBV9
CDR3 DNA: TGTGCCAGCAGCGTCGGGACAGCCTCTAATGAAAAACTGTTTTTT
CDR3 protein: CASSVGTASNEKLFF

D gene: -
J gene: TRBJ2-3
clone size: medium-sized
V gene: TRBV7-9
CDR3 DNA: TGTGCCAGCACCGGCTTTTCAGTTATCACAGATACGCAGTATTTT
CDR3 protein: CASTGFSVITDTQYF

D gene: TRBD2
J gene: TRBJ2-1
clone size: -
V gene: TRBV10-1
CDR3 DNA: TGCGCCAGCAGCCCTTCGGGTAGCGGGGCGTACAATGAGCAGTTCTTC
CDR3 protein: CASSPSGSGAYNEQFF

D gene: -
J gene: TRBJ2-7
clone size: -
V gene: TRBV27
CDR3 DNA: TGTGCCAGCCATCCTTTAAGTCCGGGTGACGAGCAGTACTTC
CDR3 protein: CASHPLSPGDEQYF

D gene: TRBD1
J gene: TRBJ1-5
clone size: -
V gene: TRBV19
CDR3 DNA: TGTGCCAGTGGGGACAGGCGGCTCCAGCATTTT
CDR3 protein: CASGDRRLQHF

D gene: -
J gene: TRBJ1-2
clone size: -
V gene: TRBV25-1
CDR3 DNA: TGTGCCAGCAGTGGCACACCAACCTATGGCTACACCTTC
CDR3 protein: CASSGTPTYGYTF

D gene: -
J gene: TRBJ2-3
clone size: few
V gene: TRBV7-3
CDR3 DNA: TGTGCCAGCAGCTCCCGACCTGTAGATACGCAGTATTTT
CDR3 protein: CASSSRPVDTQYF

D gene: -
J gene: TRBJ2-7
clone size: -
V gene: TRBV7-3
CDR3 DNA: TGTGCCAGCAGCGACAGGTACAACGAGCAGTACTTC
CDR3 protein: CASSDRYNEQYF

D gene: TRBD1
J gene: TRBJ1-1
clone size: -
V gene: TRBV18
CDR3 DNA: TGTGCCAGCTCGACAGGGGTCGCTGAAGCTTTCTTT
CDR3 protein: CASSTGVAEAFF

D gene: -
J gene: TRBJ1-1
clone size: -
V gene: TRBV6-5
CDR3 DNA: TGTGCCAGCAGTCGAGGGGGCACTGAAGCTTTCTTT
CDR3 protein: CASSRGGTEAFF

D gene: -
J gene: TRBJ1-5
clone size: -
V gene: TRBV5-1
CDR3 DNA: TGCGCCAGCAGCTTGGGCAGCAATCAGCCCCAGCATTTT
CDR3 protein: CASSLGSNQPQHF

D gene: -
J gene: TRBJ1-4
clone size: -
V gene: TRBV5-1
CDR3 DNA: TGCGCCAGCAGCTTGGACGGACTTAATGAAAAACTGTTTTTT
CDR3 protein: CASSLDGLNEKLFF

D gene: TRBD2
J gene: TRBJ2-1
clone size: -
V gene: TRBV5-1
CDR3 DNA: TGCGCCAGCAGCTTGTGGTCTAGCGGGGACAATGAGCAGTTCTTC
CDR3 protein: CASSLWSSGDNEQFF

D gene: -
J gene: TRBJ2-3
clone size: few
V gene: TRBV27
CDR3 DNA: TGTGCCAGCAGTTTCCGGACAGGGAGGGGAGATACGCAGTATTTT
CDR3 protein: CASSFRTGRGDTQYF

D gene: TRBD1
J gene: TRBJ1-2
clone size: -
V gene: TRBV7-2
CDR3 DNA: TGTGCCAGCAGCTCAGGGGGAAGGAATCGCTACACCTTC
CDR3 protein: CASSSGGRNRYTF

D gene: -
J gene: TRBJ2-7
clone size: -
V gene: TRBV5-4
CDR3 DNA: TGTGCCAGCAGCCGGGATTACTCCTACGAGCAGTACTTC
CDR3 protein: CASSRDYSYEQYF

D gene: -
J gene: TRBJ1-2
clone size: -
V gene: TRBV30
CDR3 DNA: TGTGCCTGGAGTGTCCTGGGCCGACAGGATCGCTATGGCTACACCTTC
CDR3 protein: CAWSVLGRQDRYGYTF

D gene: -
J gene: TRBJ1-5
clone size: -
V gene: TRBV27
CDR3 DNA: TGTGCCAGCAGTTTTTCAGGGAATAGCAATCAGCCCCAGCATTTT
CDR3 protein: CASSFSGNSNQPQHF

D gene: -
J gene: TRBJ2-5
clone size: -
V gene: TRBV5-5
CDR3 DNA: TGTGCCAGCTCTAGGTGGGCGGAGACCCAGTACTTC
CDR3 protein: CASSRWAETQYF

D gene: -
J gene: TRBJ1-1
clone size: -
V gene: TRBV27
CDR3 DNA: TGTGCCAGCAGTTCGGCAGGATCGAACACTGAAACTTTCTTT
CDR3 protein: CASSSAGSNTETFF

D gene: -
J gene: TRBJ2-5
clone size: -
V gene: TRBV10-3
CDR3 DNA: TGTGCCATCAGTCCGAGGGGAGACCAAGAGACCCAGTACTTC
CDR3 protein: CAISPRGDQETQYF

D gene: -
J gene: TRBJ1-3
clone size: -
V gene: TRBV19
CDR3 DNA: TGTGCCAGTAGTACCCGGACAGTAGGAAACACCATATATTTT
CDR3 protein: CASSTRTVGNTIYF

D gene: -
J gene: TRBJ1-1
clone size: -
V gene: TRBV7-2
CDR3 DNA: TGTGCCAGCAGCCTTACTCTTGGGGGGAACACTGAAGCTTTCTTT
CDR3 protein: CASSLTLGGNTEAFF

D gene: TRBD1
J gene: TRBJ2-5
clone size: -
V gene: TRBV9
CDR3 DNA: TGTGCCAGCAGCGTGGGACAGCAAGAGACCCAGTACTTC
CDR3 protein: CASSVGQQETQYF

D gene: -
J gene: TRBJ1-1
clone size: -
V gene: TRBV4-1
CDR3 DNA: TGCGCCAGCAGCCAAACAGGGTTCGGTGAAGCTTTCTTT
CDR3 protein: CASSQTGFGEAFF

D gene: -
J gene: TRBJ2-5
clone size: -
V gene: TRBV6-1
CDR3 DNA: TGTGCCAGCAGTGAACCGGGGACCGCTCAAGAGACCCAGTACTTC
CDR3 protein: CASSEPGTAQETQYF

D gene: -
J gene: TRBJ2-3
clone size: -
V gene: TRBV5-4
CDR3 DNA: TGTGCCAGCAGCTTGGGAGGAGGGGTGGGAGGCACAGATACGCAGTATTTT
CDR3 protein: CASSLGGGVGGTDTQYF

D gene: TRBD1
J gene: TRBJ1-4
clone size: -
V gene: TRBV18
CDR3 DNA: TGTGCCAGCTCACCGGGGACAGGCAATGAAAAACTGTTTTTT
CDR3 protein: CASSPGTGNEKLFF

D gene: -
J gene: TRBJ1-1
clone size: -
V gene: TRBV4-3
CDR3 DNA: TGCGCCAGCAGCCAAGCGGGACATACCACTGAAGCTTTCTTT
CDR3 protein: CASSQAGHTTEAFF

D gene: TRBD1
J gene: TRBJ1-3
clone size: -
V gene: TRBV7-8
CDR3 DNA: TGTGCCAGCAGCCCTGGGGGTCAGGGGGCAGGAGGAAACACCATATATTTT
CDR3 protein: CASSPGGQGAGGNTIYF

D gene: TRBD1
J gene: TRBJ1-2
clone size: -
V gene: TRBV11-2
CDR3 DNA: TGTGCCAGCAGCCCTTTCGACAGGGCACTCTATGGCTACACCTTC
CDR3 protein: CASSPFDRALYGYTF

D gene: -
J gene: TRBJ1-2
clone size: -
V gene: TRBV9
CDR3 DNA: TGTGCCAGCAGCGTAGGCAGGGAGGACTATGGCTACACCTTC
CDR3 protein: CASSVGREDYGYTF

D gene: -
J gene: TRBJ2-5
clone size: -
V gene: TRBV9
CDR3 DNA: TGTGCCAGCAGCGTAGGTCTACAAGAGACCCAGTACTTC
CDR3 protein: CASSVGLQETQYF

D gene: -
J gene: TRBJ2-5
clone size: -
V gene: TRBV19
CDR3 DNA: TGTGCCAGTAGTATTCGGTTCTGGGCACAACAAGAGACCCAGTACTTC
CDR3 protein: CASSIRFWAQQETQYF

D gene: -
J gene: TRBJ2-7
clone size: once
V gene: TRBV13
CDR3 DNA: TGTGCCAGCAGCTTAAGGTTAGCACGGGAGCAGTACTTC
CDR3 protein: CASSLRLAREQYF

D gene: -
J gene: TRBJ2-3
clone size: -
V gene: TRBV19
CDR3 DNA: TGTGCCAGTAGTATCCTGACGGGGACGGGTTCAGATACGCAGTATTTT
CDR3 protein: CASSILTGTGSDTQYF